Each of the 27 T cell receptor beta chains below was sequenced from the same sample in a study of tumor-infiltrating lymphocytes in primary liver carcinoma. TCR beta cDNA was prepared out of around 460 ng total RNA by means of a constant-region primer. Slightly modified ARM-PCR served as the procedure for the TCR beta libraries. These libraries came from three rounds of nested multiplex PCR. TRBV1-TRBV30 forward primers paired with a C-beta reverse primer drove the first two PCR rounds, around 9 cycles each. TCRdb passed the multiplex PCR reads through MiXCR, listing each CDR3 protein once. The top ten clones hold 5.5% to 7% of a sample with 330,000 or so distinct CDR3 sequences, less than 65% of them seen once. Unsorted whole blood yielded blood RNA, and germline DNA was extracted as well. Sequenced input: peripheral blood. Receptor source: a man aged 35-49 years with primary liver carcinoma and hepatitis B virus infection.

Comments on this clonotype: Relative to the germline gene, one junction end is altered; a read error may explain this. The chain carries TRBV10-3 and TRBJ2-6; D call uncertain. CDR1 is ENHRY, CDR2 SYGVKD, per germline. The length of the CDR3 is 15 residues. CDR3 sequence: CVISASDSGANVLTF. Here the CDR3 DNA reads TGTGTCATCAGTGCTTCCGACTCTGGGGCCAACGTCCTGACTTTC.

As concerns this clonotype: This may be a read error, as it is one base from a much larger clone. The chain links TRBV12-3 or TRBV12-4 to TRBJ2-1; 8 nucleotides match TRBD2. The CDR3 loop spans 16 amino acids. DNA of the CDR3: TGTGCCAGCAGTTTAAAGACGGGAGGGCCCGGCAATGAGCAGCTCTTC. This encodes CASSLKTGGPGNEQLF.

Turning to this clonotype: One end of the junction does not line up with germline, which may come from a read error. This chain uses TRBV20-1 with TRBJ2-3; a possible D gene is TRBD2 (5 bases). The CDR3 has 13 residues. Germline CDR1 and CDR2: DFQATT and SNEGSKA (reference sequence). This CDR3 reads CSANVGSTDRQYF. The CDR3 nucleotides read TGCAGTGCTAACGTGGGGAGCACAGATAGGCAGTATTTT.

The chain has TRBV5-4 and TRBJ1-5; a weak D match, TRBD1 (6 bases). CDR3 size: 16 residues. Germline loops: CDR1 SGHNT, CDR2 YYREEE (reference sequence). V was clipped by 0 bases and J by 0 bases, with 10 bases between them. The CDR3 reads CASSLGGRGSNQPQHF. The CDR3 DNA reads TGTGCCAGCAGCTTGGGGGGCAGGGGTAGCAATCAGCCCCAGCATTTT.

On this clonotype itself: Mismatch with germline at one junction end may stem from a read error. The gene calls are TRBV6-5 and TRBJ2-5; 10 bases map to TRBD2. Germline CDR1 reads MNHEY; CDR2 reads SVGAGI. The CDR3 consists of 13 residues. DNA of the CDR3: TGTGTCAGCTCTAGCGGGGGTGGGGAGACCCAGTACTTC. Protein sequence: CVSSSGGGETQYF.

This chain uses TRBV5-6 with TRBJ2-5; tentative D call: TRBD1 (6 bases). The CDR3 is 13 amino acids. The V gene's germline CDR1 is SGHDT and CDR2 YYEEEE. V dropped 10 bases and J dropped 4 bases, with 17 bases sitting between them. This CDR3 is CAGRPQGGETQYF. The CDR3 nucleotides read TGTGCCGGAAGACCTCAAGGGGGAGAGACCCAGTACTTC.

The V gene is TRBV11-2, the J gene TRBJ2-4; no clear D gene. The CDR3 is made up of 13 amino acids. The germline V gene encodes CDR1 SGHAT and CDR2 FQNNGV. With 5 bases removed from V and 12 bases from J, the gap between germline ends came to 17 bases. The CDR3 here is CASSENRSSNQYF. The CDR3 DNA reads TGTGCCAGCAGCGAGAACCGCTCGAGCAATCAGTACTTC.

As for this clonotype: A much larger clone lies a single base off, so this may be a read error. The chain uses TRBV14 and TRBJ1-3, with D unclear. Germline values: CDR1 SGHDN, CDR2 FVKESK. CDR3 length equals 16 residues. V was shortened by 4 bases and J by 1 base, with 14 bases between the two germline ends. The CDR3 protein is CASSPSMILSGNTIYF. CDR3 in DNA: TGTGCCAGCAGCCCCAGCATGATCCTTTCTGGAAACACCATATATTTT.

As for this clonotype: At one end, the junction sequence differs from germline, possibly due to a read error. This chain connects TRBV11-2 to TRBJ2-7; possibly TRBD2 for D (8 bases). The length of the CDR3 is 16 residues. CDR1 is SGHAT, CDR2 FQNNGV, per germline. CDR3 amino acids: CANSSGQAGGKYEQYF. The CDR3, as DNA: TGTGCCAACAGCTCAGGACAGGCGGGAGGTAAATACGAGCAGTACTTC.

CDR3 nucleotides: TGTGCCAGCAGCTTCCGGGACAGTACCAAAGAGACCCAGTACTTC. Its translation is CASSFRDSTKETQYF. The rearrangement links TRBV9 to TRBJ2-5, with 7 bases that match TRBD1. V was pared by 4 bases and J by 3 bases, with 9 bases of the junction left unmatched. The germline gives CDR1 SGDLS, CDR2 YYNGEE. The CDR3 contains 15 residues.

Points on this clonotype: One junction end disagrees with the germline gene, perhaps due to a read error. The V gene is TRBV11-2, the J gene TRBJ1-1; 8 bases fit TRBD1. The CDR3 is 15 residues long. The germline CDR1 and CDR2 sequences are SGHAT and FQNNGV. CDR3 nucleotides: TGTGCCAGCAGCTTAGACAGGGGGCGGCCCACTGAAGCTTCCTTT. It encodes CASSLDRGRPTEASF.

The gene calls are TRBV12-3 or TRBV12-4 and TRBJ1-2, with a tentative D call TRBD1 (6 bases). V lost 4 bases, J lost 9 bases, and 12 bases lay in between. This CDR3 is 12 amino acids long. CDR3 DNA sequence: TGTGCCAGCAGTTCGATGGGGGCCCGCTACACCTTC. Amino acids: CASSSMGARYTF.

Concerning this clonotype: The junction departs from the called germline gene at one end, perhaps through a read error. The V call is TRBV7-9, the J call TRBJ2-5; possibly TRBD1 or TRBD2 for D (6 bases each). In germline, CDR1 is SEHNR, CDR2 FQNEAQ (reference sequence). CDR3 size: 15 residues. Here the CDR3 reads CASSLAGGYQETQHF. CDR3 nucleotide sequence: TGTGCCAGCAGCTTAGCAGGGGGGTACCAAGAGACCCAGCACTTC.

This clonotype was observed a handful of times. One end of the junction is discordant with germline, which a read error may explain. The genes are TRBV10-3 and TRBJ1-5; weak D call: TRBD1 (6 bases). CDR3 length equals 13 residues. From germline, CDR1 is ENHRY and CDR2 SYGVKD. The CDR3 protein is CAVSPGVRQPQHF. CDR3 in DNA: TGTGCCGTCAGTCCAGGGGTGAGGCAGCCCCAGCATTTT.

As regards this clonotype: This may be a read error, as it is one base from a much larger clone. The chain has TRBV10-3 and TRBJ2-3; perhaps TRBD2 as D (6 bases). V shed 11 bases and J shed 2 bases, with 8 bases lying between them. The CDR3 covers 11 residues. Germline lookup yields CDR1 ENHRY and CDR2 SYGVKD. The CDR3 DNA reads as TGTGCCTCGGGGGTCACAGATACGCAGTATTTT. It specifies CASGVTDTQYF.

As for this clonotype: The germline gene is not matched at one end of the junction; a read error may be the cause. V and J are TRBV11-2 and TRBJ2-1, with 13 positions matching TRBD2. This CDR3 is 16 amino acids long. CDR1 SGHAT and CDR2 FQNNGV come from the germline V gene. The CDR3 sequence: CVSSLLAGGWDDEQFF. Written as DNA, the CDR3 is TGTGTCAGCAGCTTACTAGCGGGAGGGTGGGACGATGAGCAGTTCTTC. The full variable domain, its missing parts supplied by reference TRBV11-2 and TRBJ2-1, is EAGVAQSPRYKIIEKRQSVAFWCNPISGHATLYWYQQILGQGPKLLIQFQNNGVVDDSQLPKDRFSAERLKGVDSTLKIQPAKLEDSAVYLCVSSLLAGGWDDEQFFGPGTRLTVL.

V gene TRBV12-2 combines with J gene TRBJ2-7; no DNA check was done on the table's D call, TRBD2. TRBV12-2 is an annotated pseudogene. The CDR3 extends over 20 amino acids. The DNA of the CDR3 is TGTGCAAGTCGCATCCTAAAGGGTACCCCCCCAACTAGCGGTCGAGGCGAGCAGTACTTC. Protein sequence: CASRILKGTPPTSGRGEQYF.

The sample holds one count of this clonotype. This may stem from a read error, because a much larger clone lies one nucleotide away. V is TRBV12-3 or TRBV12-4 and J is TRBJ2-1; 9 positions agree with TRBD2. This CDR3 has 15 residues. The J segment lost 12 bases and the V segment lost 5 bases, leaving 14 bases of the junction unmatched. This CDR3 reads CASSPRSGRGGGQFF. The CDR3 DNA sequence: TGTGCCAGCAGTCCTCGTAGCGGGAGAGGAGGTGGGCAGTTCTTC.

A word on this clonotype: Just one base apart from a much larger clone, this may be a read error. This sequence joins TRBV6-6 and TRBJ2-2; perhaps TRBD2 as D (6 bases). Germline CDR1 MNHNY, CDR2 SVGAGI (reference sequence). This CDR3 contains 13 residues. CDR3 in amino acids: CATGTANTGGLFF. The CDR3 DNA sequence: TGTGCCACCGGGACCGCGAACACCGGGGGGCTGTTTTTT.

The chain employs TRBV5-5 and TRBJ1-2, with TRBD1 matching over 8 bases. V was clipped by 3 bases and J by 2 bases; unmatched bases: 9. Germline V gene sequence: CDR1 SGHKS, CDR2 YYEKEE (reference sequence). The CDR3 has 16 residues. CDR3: CASSSGQGTWNYGYTF. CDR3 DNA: TGTGCCAGCAGCTCTGGACAGGGAACTTGGAACTATGGCTACACCTTC.

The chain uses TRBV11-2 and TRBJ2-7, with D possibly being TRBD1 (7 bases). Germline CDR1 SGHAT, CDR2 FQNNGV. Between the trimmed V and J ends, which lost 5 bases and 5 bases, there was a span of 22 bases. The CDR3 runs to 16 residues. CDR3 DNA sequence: TGTGCCAGCAGCCCTACCAGGGACGGGGGACAGCACGAGCAGTACTTC. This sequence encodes CASSPTRDGGQHEQYF.

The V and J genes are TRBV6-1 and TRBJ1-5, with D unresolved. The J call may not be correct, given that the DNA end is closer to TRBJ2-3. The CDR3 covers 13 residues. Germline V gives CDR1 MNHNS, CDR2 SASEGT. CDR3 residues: CASSRHGDQPQYF. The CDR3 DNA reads TGTGCCAGCAGTCGACATGGTGATCAGCCCCAGTATTTT.

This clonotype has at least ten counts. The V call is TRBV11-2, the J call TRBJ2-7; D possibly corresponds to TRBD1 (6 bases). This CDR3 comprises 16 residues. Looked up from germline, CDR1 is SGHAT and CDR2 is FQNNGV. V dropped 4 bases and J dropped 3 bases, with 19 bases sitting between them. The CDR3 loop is CASSSLTGSSSYEQYF. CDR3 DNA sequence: TGTGCCAGCAGCTCGTTGACAGGTTCTTCTAGCTACGAGCAGTACTTC.

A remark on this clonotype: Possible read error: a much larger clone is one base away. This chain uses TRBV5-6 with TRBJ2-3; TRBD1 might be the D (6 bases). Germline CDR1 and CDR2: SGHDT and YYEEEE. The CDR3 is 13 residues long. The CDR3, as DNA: TGTGCCAGCAGCTCACAGGGCACAGATACGCGGTATTTT. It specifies CASSSQGTDTRYF.

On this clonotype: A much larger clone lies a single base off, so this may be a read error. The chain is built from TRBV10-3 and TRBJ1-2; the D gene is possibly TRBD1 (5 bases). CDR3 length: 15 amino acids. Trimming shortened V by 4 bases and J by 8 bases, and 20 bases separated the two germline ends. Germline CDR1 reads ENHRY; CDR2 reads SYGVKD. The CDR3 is CAISVSSGLRVGYTF. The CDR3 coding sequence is TGTGCCATCAGTGTGTCGAGCGGGCTCAGGGTAGGCTACACCTTC.

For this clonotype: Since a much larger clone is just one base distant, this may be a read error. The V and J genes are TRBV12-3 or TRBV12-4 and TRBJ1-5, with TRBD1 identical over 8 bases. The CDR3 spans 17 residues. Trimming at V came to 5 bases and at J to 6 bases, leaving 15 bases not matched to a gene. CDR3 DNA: TGTGCCAGCAGTCCACTGACAGGGGTGATGGGCTTTCAGCCCCAGCATTTT. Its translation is CASSPLTGVMGFQPQHF.

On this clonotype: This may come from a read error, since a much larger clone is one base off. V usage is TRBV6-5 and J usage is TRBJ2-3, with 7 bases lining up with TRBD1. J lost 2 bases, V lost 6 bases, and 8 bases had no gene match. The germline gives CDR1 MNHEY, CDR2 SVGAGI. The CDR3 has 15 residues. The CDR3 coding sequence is TGTGCCAGCAGCTATACAGAGGGGGCCACAGATACGCAGTATTTT. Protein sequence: CASSYTEGATDTQYF.